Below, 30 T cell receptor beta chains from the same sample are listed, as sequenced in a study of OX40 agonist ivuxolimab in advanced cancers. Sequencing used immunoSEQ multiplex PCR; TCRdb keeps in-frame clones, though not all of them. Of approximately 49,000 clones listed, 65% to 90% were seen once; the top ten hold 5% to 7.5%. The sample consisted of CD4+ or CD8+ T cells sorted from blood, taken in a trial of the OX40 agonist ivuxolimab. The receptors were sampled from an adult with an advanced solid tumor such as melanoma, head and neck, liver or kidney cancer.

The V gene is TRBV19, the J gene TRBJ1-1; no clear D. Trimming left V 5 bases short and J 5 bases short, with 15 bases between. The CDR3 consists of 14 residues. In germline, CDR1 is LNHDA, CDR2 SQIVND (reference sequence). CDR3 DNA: TGTGCCAGTAGTTTGGACCTGGGGAGGACTGAAGCTTTCTTT. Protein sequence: CASSLDLGRTEAFF.

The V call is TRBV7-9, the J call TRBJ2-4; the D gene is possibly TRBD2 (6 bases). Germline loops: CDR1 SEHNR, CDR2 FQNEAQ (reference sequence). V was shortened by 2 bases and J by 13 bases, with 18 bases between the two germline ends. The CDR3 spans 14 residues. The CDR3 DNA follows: TGTGCCAGCAGCTTAATAAGCCCCGGTCGGGAGCAGTACTTC. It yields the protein CASSLISPGREQYF.

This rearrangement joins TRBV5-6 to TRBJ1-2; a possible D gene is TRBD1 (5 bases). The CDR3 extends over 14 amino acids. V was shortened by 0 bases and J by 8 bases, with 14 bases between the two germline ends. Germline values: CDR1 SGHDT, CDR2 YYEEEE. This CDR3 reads CASSLGGVPRGYTF. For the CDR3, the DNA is TGTGCCAGCAGCTTGGGAGGGGTTCCCCGCGGCTACACCTTC.

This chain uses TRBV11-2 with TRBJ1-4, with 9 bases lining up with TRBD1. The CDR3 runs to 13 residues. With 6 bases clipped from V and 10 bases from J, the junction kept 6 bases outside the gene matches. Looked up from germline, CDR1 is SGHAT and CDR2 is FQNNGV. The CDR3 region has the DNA TGTGCCAGCAGTCCTCGACAGGGGGTAAAACTGTTTTTT. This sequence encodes CASSPRQGVKLFF.

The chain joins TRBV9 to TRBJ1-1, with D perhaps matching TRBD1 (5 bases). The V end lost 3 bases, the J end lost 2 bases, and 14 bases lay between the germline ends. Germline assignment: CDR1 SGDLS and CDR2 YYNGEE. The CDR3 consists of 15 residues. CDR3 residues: CASSASGTLNTEAFF. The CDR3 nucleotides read TGTGCCAGCAGCGCCTCCGGGACGCTAAACACTGAAGCTTTCTTT.

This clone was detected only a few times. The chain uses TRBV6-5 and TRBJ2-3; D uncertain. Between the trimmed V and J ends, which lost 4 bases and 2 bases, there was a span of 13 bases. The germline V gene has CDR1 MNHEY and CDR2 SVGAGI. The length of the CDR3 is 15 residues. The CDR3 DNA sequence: TGTGCCAGCAGTTCGACCTCCTTCCACACAGATACGCAGTATTTT. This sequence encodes CASSSTSFHTDTQYF.

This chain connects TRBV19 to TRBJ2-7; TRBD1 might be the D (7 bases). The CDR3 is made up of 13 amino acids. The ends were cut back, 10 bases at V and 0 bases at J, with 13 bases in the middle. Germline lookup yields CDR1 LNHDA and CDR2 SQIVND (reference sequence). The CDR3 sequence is CATRGRPSYEQYF. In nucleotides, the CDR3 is TGTGCCACCAGGGGGAGGCCCTCCTACGAGCAGTACTTC. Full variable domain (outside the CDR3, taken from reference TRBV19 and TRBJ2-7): DGGITQSPKYLFRKEGQNVTLSCEQNLNHDAMYWYRQDPGQGLRLIYYSQIVNDFQKGDIAEGYSVSREKKESFPLTVTSAQKNPTAFYLCATRGRPSYEQYFGPGTRLTVT.

The CDR3 nucleotides are TGTGCCAGCAGCTTATGGACAGGGGACACTGAAGCTTTCTTT. It codes for CASSLWTGDTEAFF. V is TRBV7-6 and J is TRBJ1-1; 9 positions agree with TRBD1. The J segment lost 3 bases and the V segment lost 2 bases, leaving 1 base of the junction unmatched. The V gene's germline CDR1 is SGHVS and CDR2 FNYEAQ. CDR3 length equals 14 residues.

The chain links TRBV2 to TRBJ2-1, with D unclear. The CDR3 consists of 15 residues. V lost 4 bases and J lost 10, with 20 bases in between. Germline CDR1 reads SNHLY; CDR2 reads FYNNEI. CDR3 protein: CASSVGSIKAWEQFF. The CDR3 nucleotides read TGTGCCAGCAGTGTCGGCAGTATTAAAGCGTGGGAGCAGTTCTTC.

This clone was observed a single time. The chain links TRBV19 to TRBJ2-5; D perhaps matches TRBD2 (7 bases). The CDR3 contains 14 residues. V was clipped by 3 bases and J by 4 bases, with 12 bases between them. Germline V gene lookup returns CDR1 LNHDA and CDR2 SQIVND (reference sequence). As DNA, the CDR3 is TGTGCCAGTAGTATGCCAGGGGAGGGAGAGACCCAGTACTTC. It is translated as CASSMPGEGETQYF.

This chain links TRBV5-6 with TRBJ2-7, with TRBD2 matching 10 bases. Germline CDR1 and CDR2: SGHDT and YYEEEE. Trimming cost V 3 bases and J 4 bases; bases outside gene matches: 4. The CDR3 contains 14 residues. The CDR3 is CASSSGLARYEQYF. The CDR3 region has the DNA TGTGCCAGCAGCTCGGGACTAGCGCGATACGAGCAGTACTTC.

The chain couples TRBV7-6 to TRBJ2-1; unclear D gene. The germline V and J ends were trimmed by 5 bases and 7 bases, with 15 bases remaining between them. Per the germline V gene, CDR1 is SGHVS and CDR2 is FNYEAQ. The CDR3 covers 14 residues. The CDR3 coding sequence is TGTGCCAGCAGCCGAGTGGGCGGCCCGAATGAGCAGTTCTTC. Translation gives CASSRVGGPNEQFF.

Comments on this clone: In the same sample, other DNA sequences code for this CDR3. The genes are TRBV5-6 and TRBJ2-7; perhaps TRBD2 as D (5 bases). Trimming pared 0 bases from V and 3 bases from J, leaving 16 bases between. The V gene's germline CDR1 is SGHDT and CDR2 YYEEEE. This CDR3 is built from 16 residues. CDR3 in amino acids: CASSLGGRGLGYEQYF. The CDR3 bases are TGTGCCAGCAGCTTGGGTGGGCGCGGGCTGGGCTACGAGCAGTACTTC.

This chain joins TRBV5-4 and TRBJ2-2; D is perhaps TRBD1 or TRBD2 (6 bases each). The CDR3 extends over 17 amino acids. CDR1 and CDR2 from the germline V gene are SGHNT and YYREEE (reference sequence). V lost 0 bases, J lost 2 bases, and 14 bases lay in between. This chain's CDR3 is CASSLAGGRVNTGELFF. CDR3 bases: TGTGCCAGCAGCTTGGCCGGGGGCAGGGTCAACACCGGGGAGCTGTTTTTT.

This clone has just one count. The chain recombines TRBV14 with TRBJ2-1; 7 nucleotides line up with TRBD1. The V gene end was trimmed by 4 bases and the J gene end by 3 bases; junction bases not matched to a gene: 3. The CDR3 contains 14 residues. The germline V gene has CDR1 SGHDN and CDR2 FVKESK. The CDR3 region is CASSPRTGYNEQFF. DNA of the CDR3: TGTGCCAGCAGCCCCCGGACAGGCTACAATGAGCAGTTCTTC. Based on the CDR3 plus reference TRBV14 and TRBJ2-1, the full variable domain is EAGVTQFPSHSVIEKGQTVTLRCDPISGHDNLYWYRRVMGKEIKFLLHFVKESKQDESGMPNNRFLAERTGGTYSTLKVQPAELEDSGVYFCASSPRTGYNEQFFGPGTRLTVL.

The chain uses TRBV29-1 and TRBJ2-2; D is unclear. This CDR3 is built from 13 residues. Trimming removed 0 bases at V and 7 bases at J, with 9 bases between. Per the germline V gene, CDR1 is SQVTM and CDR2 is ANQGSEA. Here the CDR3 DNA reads TGCAGCGTTGAAGATAATAATCGCGGGGAGCTGTTTTTT. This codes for CSVEDNNRGELFF.

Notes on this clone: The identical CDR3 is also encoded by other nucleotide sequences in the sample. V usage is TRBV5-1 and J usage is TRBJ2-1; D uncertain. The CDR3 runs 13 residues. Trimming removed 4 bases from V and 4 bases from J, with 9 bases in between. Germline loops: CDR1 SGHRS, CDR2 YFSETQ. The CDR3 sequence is CASSPDGYNEQFF. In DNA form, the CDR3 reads TGCGCCAGCAGCCCGGACGGATACAATGAGCAGTTCTTC. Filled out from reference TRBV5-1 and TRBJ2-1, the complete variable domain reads KAGVTQTPRYLIKTRGQQVTLSCSPISGHRSVSWYQQTPGQGLQFLFEYFSETQRNKGNFPGRFSGRQFSNSRSEMNVSTLELGDSALYLCASSPDGYNEQFFGPGTRLTVL.

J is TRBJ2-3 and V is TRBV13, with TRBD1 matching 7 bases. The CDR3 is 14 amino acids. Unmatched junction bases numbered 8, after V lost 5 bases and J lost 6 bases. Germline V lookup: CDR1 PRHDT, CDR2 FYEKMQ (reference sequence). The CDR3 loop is CASSRVTGSDTQYF. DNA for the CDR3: TGTGCCAGCAGCCGAGTGACAGGGTCGGATACGCAGTATTTT.

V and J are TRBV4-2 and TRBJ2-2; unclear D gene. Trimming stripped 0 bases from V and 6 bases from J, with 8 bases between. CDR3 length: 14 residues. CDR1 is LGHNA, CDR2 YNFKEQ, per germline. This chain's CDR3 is CASSQDKWAGELFF. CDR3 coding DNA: TGTGCCAGCAGCCAAGATAAGTGGGCCGGGGAGCTGTTTTTT.

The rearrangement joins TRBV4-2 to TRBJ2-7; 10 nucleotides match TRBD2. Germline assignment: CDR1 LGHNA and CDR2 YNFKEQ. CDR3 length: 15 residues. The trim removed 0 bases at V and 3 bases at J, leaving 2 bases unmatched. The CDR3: CASSQDLAGDYEQYV. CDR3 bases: TGTGCCAGCAGCCAAGATCTAGCGGGGGACTACGAGCAGTACGTC.

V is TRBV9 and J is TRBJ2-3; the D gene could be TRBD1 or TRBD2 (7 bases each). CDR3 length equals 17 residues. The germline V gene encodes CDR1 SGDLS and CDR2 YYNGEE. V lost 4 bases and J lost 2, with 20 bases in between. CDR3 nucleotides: TGTGCCAGCAGCAGCTTCTACCAGGGGGGGTTCACAGATACGCAGTATTTT. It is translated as CASSSFYQGGFTDTQYF.

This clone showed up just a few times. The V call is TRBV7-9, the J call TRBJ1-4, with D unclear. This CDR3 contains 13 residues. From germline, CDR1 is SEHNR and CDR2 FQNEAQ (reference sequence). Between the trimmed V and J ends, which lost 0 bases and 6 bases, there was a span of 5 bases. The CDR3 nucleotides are TGTGCCAGCAGCTTAGCCGACCATGAAAAACTGTTTTTT. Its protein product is CASSLADHEKLFF.

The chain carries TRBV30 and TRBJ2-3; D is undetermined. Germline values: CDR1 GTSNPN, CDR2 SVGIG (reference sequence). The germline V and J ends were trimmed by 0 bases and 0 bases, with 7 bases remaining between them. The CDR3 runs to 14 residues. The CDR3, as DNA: TGTGCCTGGAGTGTTGCGCGCAGCACAGATACGCAGTATTTT. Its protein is CAWSVARSTDTQYF.

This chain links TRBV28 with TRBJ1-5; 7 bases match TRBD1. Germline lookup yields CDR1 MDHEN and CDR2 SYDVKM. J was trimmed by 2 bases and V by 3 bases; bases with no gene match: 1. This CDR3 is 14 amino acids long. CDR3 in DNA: TGTGCCAGCAGTTTTGGACAGGGCAATCAGCCCCAGCATTTT. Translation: CASSFGQGNQPQHF.

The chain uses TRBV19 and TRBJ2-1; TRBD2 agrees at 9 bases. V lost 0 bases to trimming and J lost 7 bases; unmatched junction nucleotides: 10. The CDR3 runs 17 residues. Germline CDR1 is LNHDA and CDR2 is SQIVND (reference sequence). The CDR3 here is CASSIDLELAGANEQFF. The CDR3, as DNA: TGTGCCAGTAGTATAGATCTGGAATTAGCGGGAGCTAATGAGCAGTTCTTC.

Here the CDR3 reads CASRQYTSSSYEQYV. The CDR3 nucleotides are TGTGCCAGCAGACAATACACCTCGAGCTCCTACGAGCAGTACGTC. The chain joins TRBV28 to TRBJ2-7; no reliable D call. V gave up 6 bases and J gave up 0 bases, with 15 bases separating them. The length of the CDR3 is 15 residues. Germline V gene data show CDR1 as MDHEN and CDR2 as SYDVKM.

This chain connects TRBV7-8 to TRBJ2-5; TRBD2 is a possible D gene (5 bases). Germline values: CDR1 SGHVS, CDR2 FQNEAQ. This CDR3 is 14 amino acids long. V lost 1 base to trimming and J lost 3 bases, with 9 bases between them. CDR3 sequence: CASSLGYGKETQYF. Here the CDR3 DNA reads TGTGCCAGCAGCTTAGGTTACGGGAAAGAGACCCAGTACTTC.

Written as DNA, the CDR3 is TGCAGCGCCATGGGCCAGGGGGAGTTGTTTAGCACAGATACGCAGTATTTT. Protein sequence: CSAMGQGELFSTDTQYF. V usage is TRBV29-1 and J usage is TRBJ2-3; 7 positions agree with TRBD1. Trimming removed 7 bases from V and 0 bases from J; junction bases left unmatched: 16. The CDR3 is 17 residues long. Germline V gene lookup returns CDR1 SQVTM and CDR2 ANQGSEA.

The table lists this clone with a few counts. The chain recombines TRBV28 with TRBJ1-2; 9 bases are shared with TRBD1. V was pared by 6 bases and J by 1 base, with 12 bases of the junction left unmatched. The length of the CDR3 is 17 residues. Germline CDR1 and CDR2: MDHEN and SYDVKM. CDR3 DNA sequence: TGTGCCAGCAGAACAGGGGGCTCGCCCCTCTTTAACTATGGCTACACCTTC. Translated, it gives CASRTGGSPLFNYGYTF.

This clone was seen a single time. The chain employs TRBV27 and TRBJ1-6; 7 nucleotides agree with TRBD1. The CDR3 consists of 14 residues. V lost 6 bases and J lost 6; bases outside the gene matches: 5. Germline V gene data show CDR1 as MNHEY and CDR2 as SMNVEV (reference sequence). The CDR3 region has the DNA TGTGCCAGCAGGGACAGGCGAAGTAATTCACCCCTCCACTTT. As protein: CASRDRRSNSPLHF.